This entry lists 11 T cell receptor beta chains sequenced from one sample in a study of T cells in Graves' hyperthyroidism and ophthalmopathy. There were TCR beta CDR3 regions amplified from RNA transcripts. RT-PCR in the first round (using the HTBI primer set) targeted the TCR CDR3. MiXCR, run by TCRdb on the multiplex PCR reads, gives a single entry per CDR3 protein. The sample includes a few hundred thousand distinct CDR3 sequences, approximately 14% of them seen just once. Input material: blood. These TCRs come from a young woman with Graves' hyperthyroidism.

This clonotype was detected many times. This rearrangement joins TRBV7-9 to TRBJ2-5; D not certain. Per germline, CDR1 SEHNR and CDR2 FQNEAQ (reference sequence). Trimming shortened V by 5 bases and J by 5 bases, and 9 bases separated the two germline ends. This CDR3 has 12 amino acids. DNA for the CDR3: TGTGCCAGCAGCCCATTATTGGAGACCCAGTACTTC. It translates to CASSPLLETQYF.

The chain employs TRBV6-5 and TRBJ1-5; D is undetermined. CDR3 size: 13 residues. Trimming stripped 1 base from V and 4 bases from J, with 5 bases between. The germline V gene has CDR1 MNHEY and CDR2 SVGAGI. The CDR3 loop is CASSYYGNQPQHF. The CDR3, as DNA: TGTGCCAGCAGTTACTACGGTAATCAGCCCCAGCATTTT.

In its sample, this clonotype was seen many times. V and J are TRBV12-3 or TRBV12-4 and TRBJ1-1; the match to TRBD1 covers 7 bases. The CDR3 loop spans 16 amino acids. The junction had 10 bases not matched to a gene; V was cut back by 1 base and J by 5 bases. The CDR3 loop is CASSLGGSGGPTEAFF. The CDR3 nucleotides are TGTGCCAGCAGTTTAGGGGGGTCAGGGGGGCCAACTGAAGCTTTCTTT.

This clonotype was seen repeatedly, ten times or more. The rearrangement joins TRBV2 to TRBJ1-1; D is perhaps TRBD1 (5 bases). Between the trimmed V and J ends, which lost 6 bases and 1 base, there was a span of 12 bases. The CDR3 is 14 residues long. Germline lookup yields CDR1 SNHLY and CDR2 FYNNEI. This chain's CDR3 is CASRQGAANTEAFF. In nucleotides, the CDR3 is TGTGCCAGCAGGCAGGGAGCCGCGAACACTGAAGCTTTCTTT.

There are many counts of this clonotype. V gene TRBV20-1 combines with J gene TRBJ2-7; possibly TRBD2 for D (5 bases). Germline CDR1 and CDR2: DFQATT and SNEGSKA (reference sequence). The CDR3 consists of 13 residues. V was cut by 0 bases and J by 1 base, with 7 bases left in between. The CDR3 protein is CSARDPGSYEQYF. CDR3 nucleotides: TGCAGTGCTAGAGATCCGGGGTCCTACGAGCAGTACTTC.

The V call is TRBV2, the J call TRBJ2-1; 8 bases align to TRBD1. The V gene end was trimmed by 5 bases and the J gene end by 8 bases; junction bases not matched to a gene: 11. Per germline, CDR1 SNHLY and CDR2 FYNNEI. This CDR3 region has 15 residues. The CDR3 region is CASSFFQDRDDEQFF. The CDR3 nucleotides read TGTGCCAGCAGTTTTTTCCAGGACAGGGACGATGAGCAGTTCTTC.

The V gene is TRBV19, the J gene TRBJ2-7; 8 nucleotides align to TRBD2. The ends lost 5 bases at V and 2 bases at J; junction bases unmatched: 14. The CDR3 is made up of 17 amino acids. CDR1 and CDR2 (germline): LNHDA, SQIVND (reference sequence). CDR3 in amino acids: CASSPRGGPTGAYEQYF. CDR3 coding DNA: TGTGCCAGTAGTCCCCGGGGGGGACCAACGGGGGCCTACGAGCAGTACTTC.

This clonotype showed up just a few times. The V gene is TRBV25-1, the J gene TRBJ2-7; the D gene is possibly TRBD2 (7 bases). V was clipped by 7 bases and J by 4 bases, with 17 bases between them. Germline V gene sequence: CDR1 MGHDK, CDR2 SYGVNS. This CDR3 contains 14 residues. The CDR3 region has the DNA TGTGCCAGCATGGCGGGGGCAGGGAGATACGAGCAGTACTTC. It translates to CASMAGAGRYEQYF.

This clonotype was counted at least ten times. The V call is TRBV27, the J call TRBJ1-1, with no clear D. Germline CDR1 and CDR2: MNHEY and SMNVEV (reference sequence). V lost 0 bases and J 4 bases, leaving 9 bases between the germline ends. This CDR3 region has 14 residues. The CDR3 reads CASSLSSGVTEAFF. The CDR3 DNA follows: TGTGCCAGCAGTTTATCATCGGGCGTCACTGAAGCTTTCTTT.

This clonotype came up many times. V is TRBV5-1 and J is TRBJ1-1, with D hard to call. This CDR3 is 15 amino acids long. CDR1 SGHRS and CDR2 YFSETQ come from the germline V gene. V lost 1 base, J lost 1 base, and 11 bases lay in between. The CDR3 DNA sequence: TGCGCCAGCAGCTTGCGATGGGCCGCGAACACTGAAGCTTTCTTT. This gives the protein CASSLRWAANTEAFF.

This clonotype was observed at least ten times. This rearrangement joins TRBV11-2 to TRBJ2-5; weak D call: TRBD2 (6 bases). V was trimmed by 0 bases and J by 6 bases, leaving 14 bases between them. Germline V CDR1 and CDR2: SGHAT, FQNNGV. CDR3 length: 15 residues. This CDR3 is CASSLEAGTRQTQYF. In DNA form, the CDR3 reads TGTGCCAGCAGCTTAGAGGCGGGAACGAGACAGACCCAGTACTTC.